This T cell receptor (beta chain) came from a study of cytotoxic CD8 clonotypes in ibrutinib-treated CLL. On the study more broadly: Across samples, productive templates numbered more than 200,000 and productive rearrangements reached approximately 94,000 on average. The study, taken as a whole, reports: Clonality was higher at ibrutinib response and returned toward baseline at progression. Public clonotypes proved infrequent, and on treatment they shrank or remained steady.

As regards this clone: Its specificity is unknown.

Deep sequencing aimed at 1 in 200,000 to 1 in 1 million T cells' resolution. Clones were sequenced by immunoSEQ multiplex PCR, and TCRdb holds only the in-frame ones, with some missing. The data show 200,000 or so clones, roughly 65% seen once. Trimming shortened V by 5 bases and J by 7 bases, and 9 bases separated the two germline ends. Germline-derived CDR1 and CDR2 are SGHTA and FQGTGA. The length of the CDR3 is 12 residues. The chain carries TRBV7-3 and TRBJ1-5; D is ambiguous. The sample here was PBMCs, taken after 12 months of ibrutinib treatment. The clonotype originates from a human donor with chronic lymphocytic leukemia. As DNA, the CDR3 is TGTGCCAGCAGCCAGACTTGGCAGCCCCAGCATTTT. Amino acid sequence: CASSQTWQPQHF.